This TCR beta chain stems from a study of blood T cell repertoires in COVID-19. Across the whole study: Whether acute or convalescent, the COVID-19 samples came from the United States, Italy and Spain. PBMCs, B-cell-depleted T cells, or T cells were the source of the cDNA or gDNA that made up the material.

The V segment lost 4 bases and the J segment 5 bases; nucleotides outside the gene matches: 7. Germline CDR1 and CDR2: LGHNA and YSLEER. This CDR3 spans 16 amino acids. TCRdb keeps only in-frame clones here, not all; method: immunoSEQ multiplex PCR. The sample has 130,000 or so clones, 77% seen once. Sequencing was done on a sample of peripheral blood. This TCR was recovered from a man older than 75 with acute or convalescent COVID-19. The chain has TRBV4-3 and TRBJ2-2; 10 bases are shared with TRBD2. CDR3 nucleotides: TGCGCCAGCAGCCCAGCGGGGGGGCCGGGGACCGGGGAGCTGTTTTTT. This gives the protein CASSPAGGPGTGELFF.